This T cell receptor (beta chain) comes out of a study of T cells in Graves' hyperthyroidism and ophthalmopathy. Study-wide points: Blood also showed most of the thyroid clonotypes that were expanded above 0.001. Before onset, by a median of approximately 6.8 months, the model predicted ophthalmopathy.

Amplification of TCR beta CDR3 regions used RNA as the template. The TCR CDR3 was amplified in a first-round RT-PCR using the HTBI primer set. TCRdb redid the calling of the multiplex PCR reads with MiXCR, one entry per CDR3 protein. The sample yields some 600,000 distinct CDR3 sequences, more than 45% seen once. The trim removed 6 bases at V and 5 bases at J, leaving 5 bases unmatched. The CDR3 runs to 14 residues. The germline CDR1 and CDR2 sequences are MGHDK and SYGVNS. This clonotype was counted once. Its antigen is not known. Patients counted as stable if ophthalmopathy did not develop within 18 months. Recently diagnosed hyperthyroidism of less than 2 months' duration affected patients aged 18 to 65.

What was sequenced was peripheral blood or thyroid tissue (not recorded which). The chain couples TRBV25-1 to TRBJ1-4; 8 bases map to TRBD1. This TCR derives from a woman between 18 and 30 years old with Graves' hyperthyroidism. CDR3 in DNA: TGTGCCAGCAGGGCAGGGGGCGTAAATGAAAAACTGTTTTTT. Protein: CASRAGGVNEKLFF.